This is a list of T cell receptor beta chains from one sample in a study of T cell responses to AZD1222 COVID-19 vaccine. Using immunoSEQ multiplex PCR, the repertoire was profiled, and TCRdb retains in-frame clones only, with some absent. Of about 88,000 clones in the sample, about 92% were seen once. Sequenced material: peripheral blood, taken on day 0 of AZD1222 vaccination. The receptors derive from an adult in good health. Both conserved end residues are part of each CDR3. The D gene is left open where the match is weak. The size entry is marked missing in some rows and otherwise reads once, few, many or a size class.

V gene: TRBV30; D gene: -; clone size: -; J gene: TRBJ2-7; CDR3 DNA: TGTGCCTGGGGTGGGCAGGGGTACTCCTACGAGCAGTACTTC; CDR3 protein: CAWGGQGYSYEQYF
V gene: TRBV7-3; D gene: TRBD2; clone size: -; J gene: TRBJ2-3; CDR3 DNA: TGTGCCAGCAGCCTCACTAGCGGGCGAACAGATACGCAGTATTTT; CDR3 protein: CASSLTSGRTDTQYF
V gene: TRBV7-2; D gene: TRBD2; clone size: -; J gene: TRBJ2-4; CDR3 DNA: TGTGCCAGCAGCCTGACTAGCGGCGCCCAAAACATTCAGTACTTC; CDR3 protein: CASSLTSGAQNIQYF
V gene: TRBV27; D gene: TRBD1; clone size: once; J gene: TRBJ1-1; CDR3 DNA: TGTGCCAGCAGTAGGACAGGGAGGATTGTATTCACTGAAGCTTTCTTT; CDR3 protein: CASSRTGRIVFTEAFF
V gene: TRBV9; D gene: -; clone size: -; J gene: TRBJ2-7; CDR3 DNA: TGTGCCAGCGGGAAGGCGGGAAAGGACGAGCAGTACTTC; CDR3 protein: CASGKAGKDEQYF
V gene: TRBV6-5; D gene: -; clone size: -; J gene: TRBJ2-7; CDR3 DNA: TGTGCCAGCAAAGCCGGGGGTTCCTCCTACGAGCAGTACTTC; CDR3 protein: CASKAGGSSYEQYF
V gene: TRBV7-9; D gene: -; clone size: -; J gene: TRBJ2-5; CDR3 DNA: TGTGCCAGCAGCTTAGATGAGACCCAGTACTTC; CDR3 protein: CASSLDETQYF
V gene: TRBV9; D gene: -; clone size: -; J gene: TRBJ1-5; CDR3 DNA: TGTGCCAGCAGCGGCGATGGGGGTCCCCAGCATTTT; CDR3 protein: CASSGDGGPQHF
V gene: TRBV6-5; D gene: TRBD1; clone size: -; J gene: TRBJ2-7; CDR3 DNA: TGTGCCAGCAGGGCAGGGGGAGCCAGCTACGAGCAGTACTTC; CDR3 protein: CASRAGGASYEQYF
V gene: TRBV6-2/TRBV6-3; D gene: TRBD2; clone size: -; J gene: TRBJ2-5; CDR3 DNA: TGTGCCAGCAGTTACTCTAGCGGGAGGCCCCGAGAGACCCAGTACTTC; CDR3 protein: CASSYSSGRPRETQYF
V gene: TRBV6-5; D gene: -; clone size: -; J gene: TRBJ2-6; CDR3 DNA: TGTGCCAGCAGTTACGCTAGGGGGTCCGGGGCCAACGTCCTGACTTTC; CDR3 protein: CASSYARGSGANVLTF
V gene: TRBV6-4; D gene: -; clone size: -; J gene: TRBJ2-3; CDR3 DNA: TGTGCCAGCAGTGATAGGGGGGGCACAGATACGCAGTATTTT; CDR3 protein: CASSDRGGTDTQYF
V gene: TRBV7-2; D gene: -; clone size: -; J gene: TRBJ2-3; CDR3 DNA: TGTGCCAGCAGCTTAGCGTACACAGATACGCAGTATTTT; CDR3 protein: CASSLAYTDTQYF
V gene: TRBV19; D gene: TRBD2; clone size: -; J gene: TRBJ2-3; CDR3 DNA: TGTGCCAGTAGGTTACTAGCGGCCCTGCGCAGCGCGCAGTATTTT; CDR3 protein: CASRLLAALRSAQYF
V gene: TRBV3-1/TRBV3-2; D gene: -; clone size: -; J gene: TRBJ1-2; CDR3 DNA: TGTGCCAGCAGCCAAACGGACAGCGGAGGTAACTATGGCTACACCTTC; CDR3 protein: CASSQTDSGGNYGYTF
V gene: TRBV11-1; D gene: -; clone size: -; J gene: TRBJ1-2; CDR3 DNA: TGTGCCAGCAGCTTAGGAAAGCGAGGCTACACCTTC; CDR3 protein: CASSLGKRGYTF
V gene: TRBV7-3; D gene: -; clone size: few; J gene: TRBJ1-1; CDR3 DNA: TGTGCCAGCAGCCCCACAGCGGGGGCCCGGGCTTTCTTT; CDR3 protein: CASSPTAGARAFF
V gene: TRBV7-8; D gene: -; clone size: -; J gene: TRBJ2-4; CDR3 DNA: TGTGCCAGCAGCTTAGGACTACCTAAAAACATTCAGTACTTC; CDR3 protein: CASSLGLPKNIQYF
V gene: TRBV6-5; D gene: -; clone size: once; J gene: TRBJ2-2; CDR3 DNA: TGTGCCAGCAGTTACTCGAATGGGGGCACCGGGGAGCTGTTTTTT; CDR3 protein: CASSYSNGGTGELFF
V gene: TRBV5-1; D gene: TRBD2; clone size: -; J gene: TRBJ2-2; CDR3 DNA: TGCGCCAGCGCCTCGGGTCCTTTAGCGGGAGACACCGGGGAGCTGTTTTTT; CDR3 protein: CASASGPLAGDTGELFF
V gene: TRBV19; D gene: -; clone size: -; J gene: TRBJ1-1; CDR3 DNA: TGTGCCAGTAGTCCCACCAAGACAGCCGAAGCTTTCTTT; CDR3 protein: CASSPTKTAEAFF
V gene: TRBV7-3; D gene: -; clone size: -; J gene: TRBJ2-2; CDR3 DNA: TGTGCCAGCAGCCCGAATTGGAACACCGGGGAGCTGTTTTTT; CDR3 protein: CASSPNWNTGELFF
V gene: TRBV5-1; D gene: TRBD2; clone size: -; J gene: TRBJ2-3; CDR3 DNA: TGCGCCAGCAGCTTTACTAGCGGGAGGGCCGGCACAGATACGCAGTATTTT; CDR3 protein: CASSFTSGRAGTDTQYF
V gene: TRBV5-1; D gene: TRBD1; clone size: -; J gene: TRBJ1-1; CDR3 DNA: TGCGCCAGCAGCTTGGTGGGTGGCGGGGCAGGGGGCCCGAACACTGAAGCTTTCTTT; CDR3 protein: CASSLVGGGAGGPNTEAFF
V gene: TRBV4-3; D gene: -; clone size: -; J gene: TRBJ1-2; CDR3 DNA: TGCGCCAGCAGCCAAGAGCACCGAGGGTATGGCTACACCTTC; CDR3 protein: CASSQEHRGYGYTF
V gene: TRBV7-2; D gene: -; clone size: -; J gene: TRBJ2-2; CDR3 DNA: TGTGCCAGCAGCGGTGCCATTAGGGGGACCGGGGAGCTGTTTTTT; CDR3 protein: CASSGAIRGTGELFF
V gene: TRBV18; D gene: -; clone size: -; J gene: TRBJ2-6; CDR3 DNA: TGTGCCAGCTCACCACGGGATCTTGCCGCAGGGTCTTCTGGGGCCAACGTCCTGACTTTC; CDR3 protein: CASSPRDLAAGSSGANVLTF
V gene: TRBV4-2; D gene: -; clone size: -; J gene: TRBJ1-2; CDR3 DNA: TGTGCCAGCAGCCAAGTGAACGGGATTGGCTACACCTTC; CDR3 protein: CASSQVNGIGYTF
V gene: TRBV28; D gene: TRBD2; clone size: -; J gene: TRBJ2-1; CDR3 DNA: TGTGCCAGCAGCTCAACTAGCGGGAGGGCCTGGGGGGAGCAGTTCTTC; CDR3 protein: CASSSTSGRAWGEQFF
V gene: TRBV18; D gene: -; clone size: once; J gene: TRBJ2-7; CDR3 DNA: TGTGCCAGCTCACCAGCAGGGGCAGGACCCTACGAGCAGTACTTC; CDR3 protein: CASSPAGAGPYEQYF
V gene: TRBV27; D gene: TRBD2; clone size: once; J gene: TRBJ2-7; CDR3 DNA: TGTGCCAGCAGTTCCGGGACTAGCGGGAACGAGCAGTACTTC; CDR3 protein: CASSSGTSGNEQYF
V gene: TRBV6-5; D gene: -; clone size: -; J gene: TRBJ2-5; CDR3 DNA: TGTGCCAGCAAAGAAATTGGGGGCCAAGAGACCCAGTACTTC; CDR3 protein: CASKEIGGQETQYF
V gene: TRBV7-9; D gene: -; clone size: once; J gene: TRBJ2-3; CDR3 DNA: TGTGCCAGCAACGATTTGGAGGCCGGTCGGAGAGATACGCAGTATTTT; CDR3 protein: CASNDLEAGRRDTQYF
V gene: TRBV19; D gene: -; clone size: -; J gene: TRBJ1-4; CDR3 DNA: TGTGCCAGTATCCCGCCCACCTATGAAAAACTGTTTTTT; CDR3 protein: CASIPPTYEKLFF
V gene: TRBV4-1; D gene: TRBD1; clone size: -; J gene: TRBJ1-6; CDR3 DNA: TGCGCCAGCAGCTGGACAGGGGGGAATTCACCCCTCCACTTT; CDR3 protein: CASSWTGGNSPLHF
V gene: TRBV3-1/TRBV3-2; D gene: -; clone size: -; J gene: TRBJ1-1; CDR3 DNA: TGTGCCAGCAGCCAACTTTCGAGGAACACTGAAGCTTTCTTT; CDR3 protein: CASSQLSRNTEAFF
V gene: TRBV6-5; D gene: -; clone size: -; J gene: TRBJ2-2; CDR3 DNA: TGTGCCAGCAGCCCCGTAACGGCCGGGGAGCTGTTTTTT; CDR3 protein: CASSPVTAGELFF
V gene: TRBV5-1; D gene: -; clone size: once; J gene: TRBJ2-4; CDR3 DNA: TGCGCCAGCAGCTCCTCAACCGGGACTGCTTCGATTCAGTACTTC; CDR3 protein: CASSSSTGTASIQYF
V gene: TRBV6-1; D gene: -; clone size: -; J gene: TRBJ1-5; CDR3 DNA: TGTGCCAGCAGCGAAAACCCCGGGCGGAGTAACAATCAGCCCCAGCATTTT; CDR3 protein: CASSENPGRSNNQPQHF
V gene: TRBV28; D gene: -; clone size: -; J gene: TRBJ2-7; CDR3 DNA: TGTGCCAGCAGTTTCATTTCCAGCGGCACCTACGAGCAGTACTTC; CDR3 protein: CASSFISSGTYEQYF
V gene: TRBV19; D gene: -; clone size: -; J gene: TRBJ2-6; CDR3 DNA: TGTGCCAGTAGTATGGGTGGCTCTGGGGCCAACGTCCTGACTTTC; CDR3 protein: CASSMGGSGANVLTF
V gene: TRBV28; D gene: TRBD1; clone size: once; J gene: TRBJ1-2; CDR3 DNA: TGTGCCAGCAGGGGGACAGGGAGTAACTATGGCTACACCTTC; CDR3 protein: CASRGTGSNYGYTF
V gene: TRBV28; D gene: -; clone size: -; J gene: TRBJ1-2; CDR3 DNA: TGTGCCAGCAAGGAAGGCGGTACTAACTATGGCTACACCTTC; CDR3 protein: CASKEGGTNYGYTF
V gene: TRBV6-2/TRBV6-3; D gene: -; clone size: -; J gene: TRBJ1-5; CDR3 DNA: TGTGCCAGCAGTTACATCCCAGGGGAAGGCAATCAGCCCCAGCATTTT; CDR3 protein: CASSYIPGEGNQPQHF
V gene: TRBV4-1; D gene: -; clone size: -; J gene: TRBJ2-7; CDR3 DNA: TGCGCCAGCAGCCAGACCGGGTCAGGCTACGAGCAGTACTTC; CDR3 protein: CASSQTGSGYEQYF
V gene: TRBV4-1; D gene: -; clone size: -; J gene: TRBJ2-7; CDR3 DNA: TGCGCCAGCAGCCAAGGACCGCTAGGAGGGCCGTACGAGCAGTACTTC; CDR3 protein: CASSQGPLGGPYEQYF
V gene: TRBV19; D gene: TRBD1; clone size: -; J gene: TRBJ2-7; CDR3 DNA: TGTGCCAGTAGCCAAAAATGGACAGGATTCTACGAGCAGTACTTC; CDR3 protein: CASSQKWTGFYEQYF
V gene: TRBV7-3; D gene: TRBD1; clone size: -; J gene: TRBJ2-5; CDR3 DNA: TGTGCCAGCAGCCCGGGACAGCAAGAGACCCAGTACTTC; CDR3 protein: CASSPGQQETQYF
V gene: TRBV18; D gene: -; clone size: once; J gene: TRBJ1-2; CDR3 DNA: TGTGCCAGCTCACCAGCAACTCCGGGGACTCACAACGCCTTC; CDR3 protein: CASSPATPGTHNAF
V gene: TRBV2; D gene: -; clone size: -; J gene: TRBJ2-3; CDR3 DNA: TGTGCCAGCAGTGAAGGGGGCCAGCCTGGCGCAGATACGCAGTATTTT; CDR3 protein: CASSEGGQPGADTQYF
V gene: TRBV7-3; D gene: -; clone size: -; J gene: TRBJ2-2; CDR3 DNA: TGTGCCAGCAGCTTTGATGGAGGGGACACCGGGGAGCTGTTTTTT; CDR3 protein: CASSFDGGDTGELFF
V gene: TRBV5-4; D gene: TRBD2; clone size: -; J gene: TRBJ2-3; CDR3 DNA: TGTGCCAGCAGCTCAGCGACTAGCGGGAAGGATACGCAGTATTTT; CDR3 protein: CASSSATSGKDTQYF
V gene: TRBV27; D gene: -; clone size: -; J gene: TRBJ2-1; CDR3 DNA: TGTGCCAGCAGTTCTATTGGCTTTTCGGCCTACAATGAGCAGTTCTTC; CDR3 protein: CASSSIGFSAYNEQFF
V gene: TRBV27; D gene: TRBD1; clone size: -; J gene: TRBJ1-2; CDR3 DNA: TGTGCCAGCAGTTTAGACTACCGGGACAGGGCCAGAGGCTACACCTTC; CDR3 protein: CASSLDYRDRARGYTF
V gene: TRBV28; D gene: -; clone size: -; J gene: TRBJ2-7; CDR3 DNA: TGTGCCAGCAGTCCCCAGATCCACGAGCAGTACTTC; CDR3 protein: CASSPQIHEQYF
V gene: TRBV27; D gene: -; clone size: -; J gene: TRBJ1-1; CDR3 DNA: TGTGCCAGCAGTTTCTCCGGGGTCACTGAAGCTTTCTTT; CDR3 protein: CASSFSGVTEAFF
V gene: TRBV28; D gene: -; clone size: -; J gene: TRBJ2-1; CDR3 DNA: TGTGCCATCCAGGGTCCGGGAGAAAAGAATGAGCAGTTCTTC; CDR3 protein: CAIQGPGEKNEQFF
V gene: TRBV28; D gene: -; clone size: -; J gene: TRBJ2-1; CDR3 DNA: TGTGCCAGCAGTTCGGCATCTTACAATGAGCAGTTCTTC; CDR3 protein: CASSSASYNEQFF